This record concerns one T cell receptor beta chain sequence. Original processing methods: Researchers report that nucleated cell counts were estimated from reference gene primer amplification. Using immunoSEQ multiplex PCR, the repertoire was profiled, and TCRdb retains in-frame clones only, with some absent. V and J calls and clone size are as listed in that table; D and trimming were resolved from the DNA. The sample contains 250,000 to 300,000 clones, approximately 91% of which appear only once. Germline loops: CDR1 SGHRS, CDR2 YFSETQ. This CDR3 has 14 amino acids. Trimming removed 3 bases from V and 5 bases from J; junction bases left unmatched: 6. The data were taken from a study of blood T cell repertoires in COVID-19. Looking at the study overall: Nucleic acid was either cDNA or gDNA, and it came from T cells, B-cell-depleted T cells, or PBMCs.

This clonotype was obtained from a woman between 40 and 55 years old who had recovered from COVID-19. The specimen was peripheral blood. J is TRBJ2-7 and V is TRBV5-1, with 9 bases aligning to TRBD1. In DNA, the CDR3 is TGCGCCAGCAGCTCGGACAGGGGAGGGGACGAGCAGTACTTC. Protein sequence: CASSSDRGGDEQYF.